These 20 T cell receptor beta chains were all obtained from the same sample, sequenced in a study of cytomegalovirus exposure and HLA in healthy donors. With 60 Vbeta and 13 Jbeta primers, the PCR was carried out. Method: immunoSEQ multiplex PCR; TCRdb's copy keeps in-frame clones and lacks some. The sample consists of around 300,000 clones, roughly 70% of them appearing once. The sample consisted of PBMCs. These receptors came from a female donor in good health and CMV-seronegative.

This chain uses TRBV5-4 with TRBJ2-1; D is ambiguous. V dropped 3 bases and J dropped 6 bases, with 10 bases sitting between them. The CDR3 spans 13 residues. Germline V gene sequence: CDR1 SGHNT, CDR2 YYREEE (reference sequence). CDR3 in amino acids: CASSSASSNEQFF. The CDR3 DNA sequence: TGTGCCAGCAGCTCCGCATCTAGCAATGAGCAGTTCTTC.

V is TRBV11-2 and J is TRBJ2-1; 7 bases match TRBD2. V lost 1 base and J lost 8; bases outside the gene matches: 14. Germline values: CDR1 SGHAT, CDR2 FQNNGV. The length of the CDR3 is 17 residues. In DNA, the CDR3 is TGTGCCAGCAGCTTAGCAGGTGGGAGGGCCAATCGGGATGAGCAGTTCTTC. This sequence encodes CASSLAGGRANRDEQFF.

This clone was observed a single time. This rearrangement joins TRBV27 to TRBJ2-7; D gene ambiguous. The CDR3 contains 13 residues. Germline-derived CDR1 and CDR2 are MNHEY and SMNVEV (reference sequence). The V and J ends lost 0 bases and 1 base respectively, with 4 bases between them. In DNA form, the CDR3 reads TGTGCCAGCAGTTTATCCGTATCCTACGAGCAGTACTTC. Protein product: CASSLSVSYEQYF.

This clone was observed a few times. This CDR3 is also generated by other DNA sequences in the sample. This sequence joins TRBV5-1 and TRBJ2-7; D not certain. The germline V gene has CDR1 SGHRS and CDR2 YFSETQ. Trimming pared 1 base from V and 0 bases from J, leaving 8 bases between. The CDR3 extends over 14 amino acids. CDR3 sequence reads: CASSLSPSSYEQYF. CDR3 sequence (DNA): TGCGCCAGCAGCTTGTCTCCTAGCTCCTACGAGCAGTACTTC.

The rearrangement joins TRBV19 to TRBJ1-2, with D tentatively TRBD1 (6 bases). Between the trimmed V and J ends, which lost 3 bases and 8 bases, there was a span of 19 bases. The CDR3 loop spans 15 amino acids. Germline values: CDR1 LNHDA, CDR2 SQIVND (reference sequence). This CDR3 reads CASSIEKDSASGYTF. Here the CDR3 DNA reads TGTGCCAGTAGTATTGAGAAGGACAGCGCATCGGGCTACACCTTC.

The chain is built from TRBV5-4 and TRBJ2-1; D possibly corresponds to TRBD1 (5 bases). The CDR3 consists of 12 residues. V shed 4 bases and J shed 7 bases, with 9 bases lying between them. Germline V gene data show CDR1 as SGHNT and CDR2 as YYREEE (reference sequence). CDR3 loop: CASSLDRNEQFF. Here the CDR3 DNA reads TGTGCCAGCAGCCTAGACAGAAATGAGCAGTTCTTC.

The rearrangement joins TRBV5-1 to TRBJ2-7; the match to TRBD2 covers 7 bases. Germline CDR1 is SGHRS and CDR2 is YFSETQ. CDR3 length: 16 residues. V lost 0 bases to trimming and J lost 4 bases; unmatched junction nucleotides: 10. In DNA form, the CDR3 reads TGCGCCAGCAGCTTGGCCTCTAGCGGAGCCCCTTACGAGCAGTACTTC. Residues: CASSLASSGAPYEQYF.

V gene TRBV7-2 combines with J gene TRBJ2-5; TRBD2 agrees at 15 bases. V dropped 5 bases and J dropped 4; count of bases not matched to a gene: 14. This CDR3 is built from 19 residues. Germline V gives CDR1 SGHTA, CDR2 FQGNSA. The DNA of the CDR3 is TGTGCCAGCAGCCTCGGACTAGCGGGAGGGTTCAAGACGGGAGAGACCCAGTACTTC. Protein sequence: CASSLGLAGGFKTGETQYF.

The genes are TRBV27 and TRBJ2-1, with 7 bases that match TRBD2. This CDR3 is 15 amino acids long. The V gene end was trimmed by 5 bases and the J gene end by 4 bases; junction bases not matched to a gene: 8. Per germline, CDR1 MNHEY and CDR2 SMNVEV (reference sequence). The CDR3 protein is CASSPLSSGYNEQFF. DNA of the CDR3: TGTGCCAGCAGTCCCCTGTCTAGCGGATACAATGAGCAGTTCTTC.

The CDR3: CAWSVGRGPVEQYF. CDR3 nucleotide sequence: TGTGCCTGGAGTGTAGGCAGGGGACCCGTCGAGCAGTACTTC. This rearrangement joins TRBV30 to TRBJ2-7, with D maybe TRBD1 (6 bases). The CDR3 has 14 residues. The V end lost 0 bases, the J end lost 6 bases, and 15 bases lay between the germline ends. Germline lookup yields CDR1 GTSNPN and CDR2 SVGIG (reference sequence).

This clone turned up a few times. This chain joins TRBV10-2 and TRBJ2-7, with 9 positions matching TRBD1. Germline CDR1 WSHSY, CDR2 SAAADI. The ends lost 8 bases at V and 7 bases at J; junction bases unmatched: 9. The CDR3 runs to 13 residues. The CDR3 DNA reads TGCGCCAGCTTTCCGGGACAGGGTACTGAGCAGTACTTC. Its protein is CASFPGQGTEQYF.

The rearrangement joins TRBV30 to TRBJ1-2; TRBD1 matches 9 bases. The CDR3 has 13 amino acids. J was trimmed by 8 bases and V by 2 bases; bases with no gene match: 6. Germline-derived CDR1 and CDR2 are GTSNPN and SVGIG (reference sequence). This chain's CDR3 is CAWSNGQGTGYTF. Written as DNA, the CDR3 is TGTGCCTGGAGTAACGGACAGGGGACCGGCTACACCTTC.

CDR3 sequence: CASSLYDGVNTGELFF. CDR3 nucleotide sequence: TGTGCCAGCAGTTTATATGACGGGGTTAACACCGGGGAGCTGTTTTTT. V and J are TRBV28 and TRBJ2-2, with D maybe TRBD2 (5 bases). CDR1 MDHEN and CDR2 SYDVKM come from the germline V gene. Trimming took off 1 base at V and 2 bases at J, with 11 bases between the two ends. There are 16 residues in the CDR3.

The CDR3 protein is CASSLAPGSSSYNEQFF. The CDR3, as DNA: TGTGCCAGCAGCTTAGCCCCGGGATCGAGCTCCTACAATGAGCAGTTCTTC. The rearrangement uses TRBV11-3 and TRBJ2-1, with D perhaps matching TRBD2 (5 bases). Germline V gives CDR1 SGHNT, CDR2 YENEEA. This CDR3 has 17 residues. The V and J ends lost 1 base and 0 bases respectively, with 13 bases between them. The variable domain in full, completed from reference TRBV11-3 and TRBJ2-1, reads EAGVVQSPRYKIIEKKQPVAFWCNPISGHNTLYWYLQNLGQGPELLIRYENEEAVDDSQLPKDRFSAERLKGVDSTLKIQPAELGDSAVYLCASSLAPGSSSYNEQFFGPGTRLTVL.

V usage is TRBV2 and J usage is TRBJ2-3, with D tentatively TRBD1 (6 bases). Germline assignment: CDR1 SNHLY and CDR2 FYNNEI. CDR3 length: 15 amino acids. V lost 3 bases and J 2 bases, leaving 12 bases between the germline ends. CDR3 DNA: TGTGCCAGCAGTGAGTCAGGGGCACCCACAGATACGCAGTATTTT. Translation gives CASSESGAPTDTQYF.

The rearrangement links TRBV13 to TRBJ2-1; D not resolved. V was pared by 7 bases and J by 0 bases, with 7 bases between. The CDR3 spans 13 residues. Germline values: CDR1 PRHDT, CDR2 FYEKMQ (reference sequence). For the CDR3, the DNA is TGTGCCAGCAAAATGAGCTCCTACAATGAGCAGTTCTTC. This encodes CASKMSSYNEQFF.

The rearrangement uses TRBV7-9 and TRBJ1-1, with TRBD1 matching 10 bases. The germline CDR1 and CDR2 sequences are SEHNR and FQNEAQ (reference sequence). The V and J ends lost 4 bases and 2 bases, in that order; junction bases with no gene match: 10. The CDR3 has 17 amino acids. CDR3 bases: TGTGCCAGCAGCTCCCTTGGGGGACAGGGGTTAAACACTGAAGCTTTCTTT. Residues: CASSSLGGQGLNTEAFF. Combining the CDR3 with reference TRBV7-9 and TRBJ1-1 gives the whole variable domain DTGVSQNPRHKITKRGQNVTFRCDPISEHNRLYWYRQTLGQGPEFLTYFQNEAQLEKSRLLSDRFSAERPKGSFSTLEIQRTEQGDSAMYLCASSSLGGQGLNTEAFFGQGTRLTVV.

The chain is built from TRBV4-1 and TRBJ2-7, with D tentatively TRBD1 (5 bases). The CDR3 is 16 amino acids. Trimming removed 0 bases at V and 0 bases at J, with 12 bases between. Germline V gene lookup returns CDR1 MGHRA and CDR2 YSYEKL. CDR3 loop: CASSQDQGASSYEQYF. CDR3 DNA sequence: TGCGCCAGCAGCCAAGATCAAGGGGCCAGCTCCTACGAGCAGTACTTC.

The rearrangement links TRBV29-1 to TRBJ2-3, with D possibly being TRBD2 (6 bases). V lost 3 bases, J lost 0 bases, and 10 bases lay in between. This CDR3 spans 14 amino acids. The germline V gene has CDR1 SQVTM and CDR2 ANQGSEA. The CDR3 sequence: CSVDLGTSTDTQYF. The CDR3 DNA is TGCAGCGTTGACTTGGGGACTAGCACAGATACGCAGTATTTT.

There are a few counts of this clone. The CDR3 bases are TGCGCCAGCAGCTCCGGACAGACCACTAACTATGGCTACACCTTC. The encoded protein is CASSSGQTTNYGYTF. The chain uses TRBV5-1 and TRBJ1-2; D might be TRBD1 (6 bases). V lost 3 bases to trimming and J lost 0 bases, with 12 bases between them. Germline lookup yields CDR1 SGHRS and CDR2 YFSETQ. This CDR3 has 15 residues.